This TCR beta chain was documented in a study of blood T cell repertoires in COVID-19. On the study more broadly: Samples of COVID-19 (acute and convalescent) were obtained from the United States, Italy and Spain.

This clone was picked up one time. Profiled with immunoSEQ multiplex PCR; TCRdb holds only in-frame clones, not every one. This sample has 170,000 or so clones, with 89% found just once. The CDR3 length is 14 residues. CDR1 is ENHRY, CDR2 SYGVKD, per germline. Trimming removed 6 bases from V and 0 bases from J; junction bases left unmatched: 5. This chain connects TRBV10-3 to TRBJ2-7; 7 bases are shared with TRBD2. This sequence originates from a man aged 18 to 30 who had recovered from COVID-19. The sequenced sample consisted of peripheral blood. CDR3 nucleotide sequence: TGTGCCATCAGGGAGCGGGATAGCTCCTACGAGCAGTACTTC. It is translated as CAIRERDSSYEQYF.